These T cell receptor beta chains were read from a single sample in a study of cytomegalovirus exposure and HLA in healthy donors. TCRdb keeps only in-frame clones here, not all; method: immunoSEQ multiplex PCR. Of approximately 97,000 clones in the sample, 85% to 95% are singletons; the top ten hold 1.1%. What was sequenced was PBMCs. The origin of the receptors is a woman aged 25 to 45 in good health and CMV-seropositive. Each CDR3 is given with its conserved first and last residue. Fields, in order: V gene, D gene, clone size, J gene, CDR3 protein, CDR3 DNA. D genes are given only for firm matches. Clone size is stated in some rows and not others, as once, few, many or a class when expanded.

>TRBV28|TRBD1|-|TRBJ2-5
CASRYRGRTGKETQYF
TGTGCCAGCAGGTACAGGGGGCGAACAGGCAAAGAGACCCAGTACTTC
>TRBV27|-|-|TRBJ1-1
CASSQIWSAEAFF
TGTGCCAGCAGTCAGATCTGGTCTGCTGAAGCTTTCTTT
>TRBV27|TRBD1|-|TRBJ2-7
CASSSTGLVFYEQYF
TGTGCCAGCAGTTCGACAGGGCTTGTCTTTTACGAGCAGTACTTC
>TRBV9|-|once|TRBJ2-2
CASSLIAAASGELFF
TGTGCCAGCAGCTTAATAGCGGCAGCGTCGGGGGAGCTGTTTTTT
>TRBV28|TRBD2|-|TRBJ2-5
CASAGGMATQYF
TGTGCCAGTGCGGGGGGGATGGCGACCCAGTACTTC
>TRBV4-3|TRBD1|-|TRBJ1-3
CASSQTTGAGNTIYF
TGCGCCAGCAGCCAAACGACAGGGGCTGGAAACACCATATATTTT
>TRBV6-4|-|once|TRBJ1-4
CASGVGRVCEKLFF
TGTGCCAGCGGGGTTGGCAGGGTTTGCGAAAAACTGTTTTTT
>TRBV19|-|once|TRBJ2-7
CASSILGGAYEQYF
TGTGCCAGTAGTATTCTGGGCGGGGCCTACGAGCAGTACTTC
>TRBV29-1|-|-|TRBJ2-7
CSVEQGSEQYF
TGCAGCGTTGAACAGGGATCCGAGCAGTACTTC
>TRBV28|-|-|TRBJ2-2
CASSYGVTGELFF
TGTGCCAGCAGTTACGGGGTCACCGGGGAGCTGTTTTTT
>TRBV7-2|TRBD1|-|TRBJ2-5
CASSPRTGGETQYF
TGTGCCAGCAGCCCAAGGACAGGTGGGGAGACCCAGTACTTC
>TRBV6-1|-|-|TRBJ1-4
CASSVGRGFF
TGTGCCAGCAGTGTCGGCAGGGGGTTTTTT
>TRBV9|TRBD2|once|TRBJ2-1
CASSKRPGGQGNEQFF
TGTGCCAGCAGCAAAAGACCGGGAGGGCAGGGAAATGAGCAGTTCTTC
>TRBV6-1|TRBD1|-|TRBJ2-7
CASPGQGSYEQYF
TGTGCCAGCCCGGGACAGGGATCCTACGAGCAGTACTTC
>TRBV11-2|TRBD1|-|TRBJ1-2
CASSLGDRGPNYGYTF
TGTGCCAGCAGCTTAGGAGACAGGGGACCTAACTATGGCTACACCTTC
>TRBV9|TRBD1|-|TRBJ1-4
CASSVGTGTNEKLFF
TGTGCCAGCAGCGTCGGGACAGGGACTAATGAAAAACTGTTTTTT
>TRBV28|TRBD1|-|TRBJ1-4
CASSRRKRGRQEKLFF
TGTGCCAGCAGTCGTCGGAAGAGGGGGCGCCAGGAAAAACTGTTTTTT
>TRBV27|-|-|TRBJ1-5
CASRTSGAEPQHF
TGTGCCAGCAGGACCAGCGGGGCTGAGCCCCAGCATTTT
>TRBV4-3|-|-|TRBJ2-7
CASSRSPFYEQYF
TGCGCCAGCAGCCGCAGTCCATTCTACGAGCAGTACTTC
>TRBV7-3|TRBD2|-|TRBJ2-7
CASSLGVAGEQYF
TGTGCCAGCAGCCTGGGAGTAGCGGGGGAGCAGTACTTC
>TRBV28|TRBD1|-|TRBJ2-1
CASTDRGRLSEQFF
TGTGCCAGCACGGACAGGGGGCGTCTGTCTGAGCAGTTCTTC
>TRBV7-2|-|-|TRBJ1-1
CASSLARQDTEAFF
TGTGCCAGCAGCTTAGCTCGACAGGACACTGAAGCTTTCTTT
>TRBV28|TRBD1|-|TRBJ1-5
CASRDRVSPNNQPQHF
TGTGCCAGCCGGGACAGGGTATCCCCAAACAATCAGCCCCAGCATTTT
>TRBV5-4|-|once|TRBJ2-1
CASSSPGYNEQFF
TGTGCCAGCAGCTCCCCGGGCTACAATGAGCAGTTCTTC
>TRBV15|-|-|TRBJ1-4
CATSRDRRSNEKLFF
TGTGCCACCAGCAGAGATCGCCGAAGCAATGAAAAACTGTTTTTT
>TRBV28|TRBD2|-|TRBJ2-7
CASSTSGRYEQYF
TGTGCCAGCAGTACTAGCGGGAGATACGAGCAGTACTTC
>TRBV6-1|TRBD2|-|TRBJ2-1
CASSEAPRLAIFSGEQFF
TGTGCCAGCAGTGAAGCGCCAAGACTAGCGATTTTTTCTGGGGAGCAGTTCTTC
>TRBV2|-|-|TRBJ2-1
CASSDLAEQFF
TGTGCCAGCAGTGACCTAGCGGAGCAGTTCTTC
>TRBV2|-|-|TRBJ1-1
CASSDQGGNTEAFF
TGTGCCAGCAGTGATCAGGGCGGGAACACTGAAGCTTTCTTT
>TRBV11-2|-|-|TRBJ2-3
CASSFLRVGSGYTDTQYF
TGTGCCAGCAGCTTCCTAAGGGTTGGTAGCGGATACACAGATACGCAGTATTTT
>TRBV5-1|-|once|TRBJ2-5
CASSLALAQETQYF
TGCGCCAGCAGCTTGGCCCTAGCGCAAGAGACCCAGTACTTC
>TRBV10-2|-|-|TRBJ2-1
CASKSSWDNEQFF
TGCGCCAGCAAATCTAGCTGGGACAATGAGCAGTTCTTC
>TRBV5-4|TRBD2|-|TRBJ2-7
CASSLARTSGRVNYEQYF
TGTGCCAGCAGCTTGGCCCGGACTAGCGGGAGAGTTAACTACGAGCAGTACTTC
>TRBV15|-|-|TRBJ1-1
CATSRDLSAEAFF
TGTGCCACCAGCAGAGACTTGTCAGCTGAAGCTTTCTTT
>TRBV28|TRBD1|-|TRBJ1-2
CASSFLSGTGVNGYTF
TGTGCCAGCAGTTTTCTCTCCGGGACAGGGGTCAATGGCTACACCTTC
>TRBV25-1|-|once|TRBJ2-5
CASSEWGTGETQYF
TGTGCCAGCAGTGAATGGGGGACTGGGGAGACCCAGTACTTC
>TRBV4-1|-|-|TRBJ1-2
CASSQDFSGYTF
TGCGCCAGCAGCCAAGATTTTAGTGGCTACACCTTC
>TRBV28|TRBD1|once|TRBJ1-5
CASSLPQGAGNQPQHF
TGTGCCAGCAGTTTACCGCAGGGGGCCGGCAATCAGCCCCAGCATTTT
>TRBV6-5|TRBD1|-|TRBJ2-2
CASSPDRGSTGELFF
TGTGCCAGCAGCCCTGACAGGGGAAGCACCGGGGAGCTGTTTTTT
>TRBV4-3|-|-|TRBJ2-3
CASSQDGRVSTDTQYF
TGCGCCAGCAGCCAAGATGGCAGGGTTAGCACAGATACGCAGTATTTT
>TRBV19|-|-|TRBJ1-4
CASSPGQTTNEKLFF
TGTGCCAGTAGTCCCGGACAGACAACTAATGAAAAACTGTTTTTT
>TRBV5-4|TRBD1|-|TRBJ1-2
CASSWDRQKTFNYGYTF
TGTGCCAGCAGCTGGGACAGGCAGAAGACCTTTAACTATGGCTACACCTTC
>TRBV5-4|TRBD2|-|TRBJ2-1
CASSTPSGFNEQFF
TGTGCCAGCTCAACTCCTAGCGGTTTCAATGAGCAGTTCTTC
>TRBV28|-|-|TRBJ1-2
CASSFSRAGLRGYTF
TGTGCCAGCAGTTTTAGCAGGGCCGGATTACGTGGCTACACCTTC
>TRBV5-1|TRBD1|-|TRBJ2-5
CASSLALTDRGRETQYF
TGCGCCAGCAGCTTGGCCCTAACCGACAGGGGGCGAGAGACCCAGTACTTC
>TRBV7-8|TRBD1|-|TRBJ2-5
CASSSRQGGTQYF
TGTGCCAGCAGCTCTAGACAGGGGGGCACCCAGTACTTC
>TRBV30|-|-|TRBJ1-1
CAWTQGTEAFF
TGTGCCTGGACTCAGGGCACTGAAGCTTTCTTT
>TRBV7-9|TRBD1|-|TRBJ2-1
CASSPRDRAHSYNEQFF
TGTGCCAGCAGCCCGCGGGACAGGGCGCACTCCTACAATGAGCAGTTCTTC
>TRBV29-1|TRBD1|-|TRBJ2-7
CSVDVRDRGYEQYF
TGCAGCGTTGATGTGCGGGACAGGGGCTACGAGCAGTACTTC
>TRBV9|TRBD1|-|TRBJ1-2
CASSPRDRVDGYTF
TGTGCCAGCAGCCCCCGGGACAGGGTTGATGGCTACACCTTC
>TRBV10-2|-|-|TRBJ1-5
CASRQQGINQPQHF
TGCGCCAGCAGACAACAGGGAATTAATCAGCCCCAGCATTTT
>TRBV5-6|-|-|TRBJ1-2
CASSLGGAGGYTF
TGTGCCAGCAGCTTGGGTGGGGCAGGCGGCTACACCTTC
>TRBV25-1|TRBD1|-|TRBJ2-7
CASSETGVFYEQYF
TGTGCCAGCAGTGAGACAGGGGTCTTCTACGAGCAGTACTTC
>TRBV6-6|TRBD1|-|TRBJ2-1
CASTLTGTGGLNEQFF
TGTGCCAGCACCCTGACCGGGACAGGGGGCCTAAATGAGCAGTTCTTC
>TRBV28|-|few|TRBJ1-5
CASSSLGQPQHF
TGTGCCAGCAGTTCCCTTGGCCAGCCCCAGCATTTT